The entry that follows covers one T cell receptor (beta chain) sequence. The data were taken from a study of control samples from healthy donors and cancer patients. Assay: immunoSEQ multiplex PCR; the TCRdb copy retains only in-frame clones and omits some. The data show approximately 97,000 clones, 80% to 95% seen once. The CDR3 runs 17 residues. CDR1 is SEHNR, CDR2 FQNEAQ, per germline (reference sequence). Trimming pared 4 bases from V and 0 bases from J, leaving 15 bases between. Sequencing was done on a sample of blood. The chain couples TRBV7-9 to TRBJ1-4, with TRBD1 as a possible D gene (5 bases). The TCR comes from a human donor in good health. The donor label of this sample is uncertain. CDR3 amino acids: CASSSTPGGTTNEKLFF. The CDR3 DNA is TGTGCCAGCAGCTCAACCCCGGGGGGGACAACTAATGAAAAACTGTTTTTT.